This T cell receptor (beta chain) comes out of a study of cytomegalovirus exposure and HLA in healthy donors. PCR employed 60 Vbeta and 13 Jbeta primers. Source study methods: In a later analysis, the count reached 82 million or so unique TCR beta chains, with about 10 million shared. Here immunoSEQ multiplex PCR was the method, and the copy in TCRdb shows in-frame clones only, minus some. V and J calls and clone size are copied from that table; D and trimming were computed from the DNA. Of around 110,000 clones detected, around 60% appear once; the ten largest clones hold just under 9.5%. About this clone itself: What it binds is unknown.

The CDR3 contains 15 residues. The trim removed 6 bases at V and 1 base at J, leaving 7 bases unmatched. Germline CDR1 and CDR2: MNHEY and SVGAGI. Findings of the study overall: Common viral pathogens (according to a later analysis) appeared linked to several of the most significant clusters.

Sequencing used PBMCs. The chain employs TRBV6-5 and TRBJ1-1, with 8 bases matching TRBD1. This sequence was found in a woman aged 40 to 49 in good health and CMV-seropositive. CDR3 region: CASRGGTGGNTEAFF. The CDR3 DNA reads TGTGCCAGCAGGGGGGGGACAGGCGGGAACACTGAAGCTTTCTTT.